A single sample is the source of the 5 T cell receptor beta chains below, sequenced in a study of T cell repertoires in cytomegalovirus infection. TCRdb recomputed calls from the reads with MiXCR, one row per CDR3 protein. Of approximately 180,000 distinct CDR3 sequences in the sample, 17% were seen once. Sequenced: CD8+ T cells from PBMCs. These receptors all stem from a human donor in good health (CMV status not recorded). Some clones in this sample may be carry-over from other donors' samples.

The chain combines TRBV7-2 with TRBJ2-2; D perhaps matches TRBD1 (5 bases). Deletions cut 7 bases from V and 5 bases from J, with 20 bases between. CDR3 length: 16 amino acids. Germline assignment: CDR1 SGHTA and CDR2 FQGNSA. The CDR3: CASNIQLQGRTGELFF. For the CDR3, the DNA is TGTGCCAGCAACATCCAATTGCAGGGTCGAACCGGGGAGCTGTTTTTT.

This clonotype was counted only a few times. V and J are TRBV27 and TRBJ2-3; D possibly corresponds to TRBD1 (7 bases). The CDR3 loop spans 14 amino acids. Trimming took off 5 bases at V and 1 base at J, with 10 bases between the two ends. Germline CDR1 is MNHEY and CDR2 is SMNVEV (reference sequence). The CDR3 loop reads CASSVRGGTDTQYF. In nucleotides, the CDR3 is TGTGCCAGCAGTGTCAGGGGGGGCACAGATACGCAGTATTTT.

The chain is built from TRBV7-9 and TRBJ1-1; 8 bases fit TRBD1. CDR3 length: 15 amino acids. The V and J ends lost 1 base and 5 bases, in that order; junction bases with no gene match: 6. CDR1 and CDR2 (germline): SEHNR, FQNEAQ (reference sequence). The CDR3 DNA reads TGTGCCAGCAGCTTAGGGCAGGGGGCGCGGACTGAAGCTTTCTTT. This gives the protein CASSLGQGARTEAFF.

Ten or more counts support this clonotype. The rearrangement links TRBV11-2 to TRBJ1-1; D is undetermined. The CDR3 is 16 residues long. Germline V gene data show CDR1 as SGHAT and CDR2 as FQNNGV. Trimming cost V 5 bases and J 0 bases, with 16 bases left between them. Written as DNA, the CDR3 is TGTGCCAGCAGCCTACAACGCTCAAGCATGAACACTGAAGCTTTCTTT. It encodes CASSLQRSSMNTEAFF.

CDR3 DNA sequence: TGCGCCAGCAGCCGTATAAGAACAGATGGCGTTCTGAACACTGAAGCTTTCTTT. It yields the protein CASSRIRTDGVLNTEAFF. The rearrangement joins TRBV5-1 to TRBJ1-1; D is uncertain. Germline V gene sequence: CDR1 SGHRS, CDR2 YFSETQ. V was trimmed by 4 bases and J by 0 bases, leaving 22 bases between them. The CDR3 extends over 18 amino acids.